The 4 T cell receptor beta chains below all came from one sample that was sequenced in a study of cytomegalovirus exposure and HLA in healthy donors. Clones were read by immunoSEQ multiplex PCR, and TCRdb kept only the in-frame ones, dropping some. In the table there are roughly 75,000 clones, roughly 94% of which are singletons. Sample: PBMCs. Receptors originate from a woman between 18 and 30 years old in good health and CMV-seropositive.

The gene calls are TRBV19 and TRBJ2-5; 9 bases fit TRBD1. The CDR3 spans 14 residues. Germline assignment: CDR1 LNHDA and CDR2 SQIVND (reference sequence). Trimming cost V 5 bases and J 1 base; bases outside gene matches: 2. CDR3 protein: CASSGDRAQETQYF. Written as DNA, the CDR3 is TGTGCCAGTAGTGGGGACAGGGCCCAAGAGACCCAGTACTTC.

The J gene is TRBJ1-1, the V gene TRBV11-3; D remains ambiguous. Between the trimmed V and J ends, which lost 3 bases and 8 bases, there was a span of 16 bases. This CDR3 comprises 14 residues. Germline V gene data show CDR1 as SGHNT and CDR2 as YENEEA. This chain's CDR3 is CASSFFREGREAFF. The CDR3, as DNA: TGTGCCAGCAGCTTTTTTCGAGAGGGCAGGGAAGCTTTCTTT.

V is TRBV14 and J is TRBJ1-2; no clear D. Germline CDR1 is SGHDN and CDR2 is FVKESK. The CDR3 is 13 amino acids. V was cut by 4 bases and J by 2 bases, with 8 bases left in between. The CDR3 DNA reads TGTGCCAGCAGCCCGGGGATGAACTATGGCTACACCTTC. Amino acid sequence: CASSPGMNYGYTF.

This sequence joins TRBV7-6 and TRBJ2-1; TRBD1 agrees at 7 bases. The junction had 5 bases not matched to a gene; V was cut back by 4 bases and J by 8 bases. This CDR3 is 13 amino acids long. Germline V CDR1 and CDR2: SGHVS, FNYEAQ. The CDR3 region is CASSSTGVHEQFF. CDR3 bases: TGTGCCAGCAGCTCCACAGGGGTCCATGAGCAGTTCTTC.